The T cell receptor beta chain under discussion was sequenced for a study of a mutant IDH1 vaccine in newly diagnosed glioma. Study details: Most had both radiotherapy and temozolomide beforehand; others had only one.

On this clone: Its matching antigen is unknown.

The time point was: week 23, last vaccination. The content of each vaccine dose was 300 ug of mutant IDH1 20-mer peptide, and topical imiquimod accompanied it. V lost 7 bases and J 1 base, leaving 10 bases between the germline ends. Looked up from germline, CDR1 is LNHNV and CDR2 is YYDKDF (reference sequence). This CDR3 spans 14 amino acids. TCRdb keeps only in-frame clones here, not all; method: immunoSEQ multiplex PCR. The repertoire has roughly 60,000 clones, 80% of them found once; the top ten carry around 6.2%. The material sequenced was PBMCs, taken from a glioma patient whose treatment included an IDH1 peptide vaccine. This chain connects TRBV15 to TRBJ2-2; possible D gene TRBD1, 6 bases. The sequence came from a man aged 35-49 years with glioma. CDR3 loop: CATNEDRNTGELFF. The DNA of the CDR3 is TGTGCCACCAACGAGGACAGGAACACCGGGGAGCTGTTTTTT.